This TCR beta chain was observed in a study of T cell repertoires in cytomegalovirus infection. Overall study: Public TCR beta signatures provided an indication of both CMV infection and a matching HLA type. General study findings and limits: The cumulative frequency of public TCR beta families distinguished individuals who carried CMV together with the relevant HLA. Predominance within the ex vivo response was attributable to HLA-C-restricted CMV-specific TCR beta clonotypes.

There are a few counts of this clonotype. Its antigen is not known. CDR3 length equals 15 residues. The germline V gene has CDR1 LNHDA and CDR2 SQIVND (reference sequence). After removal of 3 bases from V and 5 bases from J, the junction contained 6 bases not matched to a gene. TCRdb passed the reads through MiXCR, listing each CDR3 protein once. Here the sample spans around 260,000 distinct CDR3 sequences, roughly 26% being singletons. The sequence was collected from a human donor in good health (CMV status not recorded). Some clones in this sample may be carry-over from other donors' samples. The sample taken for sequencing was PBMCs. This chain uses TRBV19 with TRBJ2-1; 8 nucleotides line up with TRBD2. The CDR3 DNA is TGTGCCAGTAGTATCGCGGGGGGCCCCGACAATGAGCAGTTCTTC. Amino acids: CASSIAGGPDNEQFF.